This T cell receptor beta chain was profiled in a study of response to subunit inactivated influenza vaccine. General observations from the study: There was a suggestion from the authors that each seasonal influenza vaccination recruits few new T cells.

This clonotype was observed a handful of times. The antigen is unknown. The CDR3 is made up of 14 amino acids. Germline assignment: CDR1 DFQATT and CDR2 SNEGSKA (reference sequence). The ends lost 3 bases at V and 3 bases at J; junction bases unmatched: 5. MiXCR was run by TCRdb on the RT-PCR reads, yielding one entry per CDR3 protein. In the table there are approximately 520,000 distinct CDR3 sequences, approximately 15% of which are singletons. The material was CD4+ T cells sorted from PBMCs, obtained about 23 months after vaccination. The clonotype was recovered from a man aged 50 to 69 who received an inactivated influenza vaccine. This rearrangement joins TRBV20-1 to TRBJ2-3; 8 bases are a match to TRBD2. CDR3 in amino acids: CSASPGRGTDTQYF. CDR3 DNA sequence: TGCAGTGCTAGCCCCGGGAGGGGGACAGATACGCAGTATTTT.